One sample yielded the 17 T cell receptor beta chains listed below, sequenced in a study of blood T cell repertoires in COVID-19. Produced via immunoSEQ multiplex PCR; TCRdb's table is partial and in-frame only. The data contain 210,000 or so clones, around 85% of them singletons. Sequenced input: peripheral blood. The receptors originated from a human donor in a cohort sampled during active COVID-19.

The rearrangement joins TRBV7-9 to TRBJ1-1, with 7 positions matching TRBD1. From germline, CDR1 is SEHNR and CDR2 FQNEAQ (reference sequence). The V gene end was trimmed by 5 bases and the J gene end by 7 bases; junction bases not matched to a gene: 4. The CDR3 is 12 residues long. The CDR3, as DNA: TGTGCCAGCAGCCTCCGACAGGGTGAAGCTTTCTTT. Protein: CASSLRQGEAFF. Combining the CDR3 with reference TRBV7-9 and TRBJ1-1 gives the whole variable domain DTGVSQNPRHKITKRGQNVTFRCDPISEHNRLYWYRQTLGQGPEFLTYFQNEAQLEKSRLLSDRFSAERPKGSFSTLEIQRTEQGDSAMYLCASSLRQGEAFFGQGTRLTVV.

This chain uses TRBV6-2 or TRBV6-3 with TRBJ1-5, with 8 bases aligning to TRBD1. The CDR3 length is 13 residues. V was clipped by 5 bases and J by 6 bases; unmatched bases: 3. The germline V gene has CDR1 MNHEY and CDR2 SVGEGT. The CDR3 DNA sequence: TGTGCCAGCAGTCCAGGGGGCACTCAGCCCCAGCATTTT. It encodes CASSPGGTQPQHF.

V is TRBV25-1 and J is TRBJ2-3; 10 bases map to TRBD2. The CDR3 is 15 amino acids. Trimming at V came to 4 bases and at J to 3 bases, leaving 4 bases not matched to a gene. CDR1 and CDR2 (germline): MGHDK, SYGVNS. The CDR3 DNA is TGTGCCAGCAGTGTATCTAGCGGGAGAACAGATACGCAGTATTTT. Protein: CASSVSSGRTDTQYF.

The rearrangement links TRBV27 to TRBJ2-1; D not certain. The CDR3 sequence is 15 residues long. CDR1 and CDR2 (germline): MNHEY, SMNVEV (reference sequence). With 6 bases removed from V and 3 bases from J, the gap between germline ends came to 15 bases. The CDR3 spells CASSPSEPNYNEQFF. The CDR3 DNA reads TGTGCCAGCAGCCCCTCGGAGCCGAACTACAATGAGCAGTTCTTC.

This clone was observed once. The chain is built from TRBV27 and TRBJ1-3; D may be TRBD1 (5 bases). Germline assignment: CDR1 MNHEY and CDR2 SMNVEV (reference sequence). Trimming left V 5 bases short and J 4 bases short, with 18 bases between. CDR3 length: 16 amino acids. CDR3 in DNA: TGTGCCAGCAGTCCCCGCTCCACGGGGGTAGGAAACACCATATATTTT. It translates to CASSPRSTGVGNTIYF.

V usage is TRBV7-9 and J usage is TRBJ2-7, with unresolved D. Trimming took off 5 bases at V and 2 bases at J, with 10 bases between the two ends. The CDR3 has 13 amino acids. CDR1 is SEHNR and CDR2 is FQNEAQ in the germline V gene (reference sequence). CDR3 residues: CASSTTRTYEQYF. The CDR3 region has the DNA TGTGCCAGCAGCACCACACGAACCTACGAGCAGTACTTC.

This clone was counted only a few times. V is TRBV2 and J is TRBJ1-5; D remains ambiguous. The CDR3 sequence is 12 residues long. V lost 3 bases and J lost 9, with 9 bases in between. Germline V gene data show CDR1 as SNHLY and CDR2 as FYNNEI. The CDR3 here is CASSDSLRPQHF. The CDR3 DNA follows: TGTGCCAGCAGTGATAGCCTAAGGCCCCAGCATTTT.

This chain joins TRBV24-1 and TRBJ2-5, with a possible D match to TRBD1 (6 bases). CDR3 length: 13 amino acids. Trimming cost V 6 bases and J 2 bases, with 9 bases left between them. CDR1 KGHDR and CDR2 SFDVKD come from the germline V gene. The CDR3 loop is CATSTRGQETQYF. DNA of the CDR3: TGTGCCACCAGTACAAGGGGGCAAGAGACCCAGTACTTC.

The sample holds one count of this clone. The genes are TRBV5-4 and TRBJ1-1; weak D call: TRBD1 (6 bases). The CDR3 sequence is 17 residues long. Germline values: CDR1 SGHNT, CDR2 YYREEE (reference sequence). V lost 4 bases to trimming and J lost 6 bases, with 25 bases between them. The DNA for the CDR3 is TGTGCCAGCAGCCGAACGTTCCAAACAGGGAACACCCCTGAAGCTTTCTTT. It encodes CASSRTFQTGNTPEAFF.

This rearrangement joins TRBV12-5 to TRBJ1-1, with 7 bases fitting TRBD1. The V gene's germline CDR1 is LGHNT and CDR2 FRNRAP. The CDR3 runs to 14 residues. The junction had 3 bases not matched to a gene; V was cut back by 3 bases and J by 2 bases. The CDR3 protein is CASGFDRENTEAFF. CDR3 in DNA: TGTGCTAGTGGTTTCGACAGGGAAAACACTGAAGCTTTCTTT.

This sequence joins TRBV18 and TRBJ1-1; no clear D gene. From germline, CDR1 is KGHSH and CDR2 LQKENI. The CDR3 runs to 12 residues. Trimming took 4 bases from V and 5 from J, leaving 8 bases between them. CDR3 coding DNA: TGTGCCAGCTCACAAGAGCGGACTGAAGCTTTCTTT. Encoded protein: CASSQERTEAFF.

V gene TRBV7-3 combines with J gene TRBJ1-6, with no clear D. The CDR3 length is 15 residues. Germline CDR1 is SGHTA and CDR2 is FQGTGA. Trimming stripped 3 bases from V and 7 bases from J, with 13 bases between. The CDR3 bases are TGTGCCAGCAGCTTTGGTCCAAGCGGCAATTCACCCCTCCACTTT. Protein product: CASSFGPSGNSPLHF.

DNA for the CDR3: TGTGCCTGGAGGCTGGGGGGATGGTCACCCCTCCACTTT. Protein: CAWRLGGWSPLHF. This sequence joins TRBV30 and TRBJ1-6; possibly TRBD1 for D (5 bases). V shed 3 bases and J shed 10 bases, with 13 bases lying between them. Germline CDR1 and CDR2: GTSNPN and SVGIG (reference sequence). There are 13 residues in the CDR3.

J is TRBJ2-1 and V is TRBV12-5, with D unresolved. V lost 2 bases, J lost 9 bases, and 14 bases lay in between. Germline V CDR1 and CDR2: LGHNT, FRNRAP. This CDR3 has 14 amino acids. The CDR3 loop reads CASGLRLAPSEQFF. CDR3 DNA sequence: TGTGCTAGTGGTTTGCGTTTAGCACCTAGTGAGCAGTTCTTC. The whole variable domain, filled in from reference TRBV12-5 and TRBJ2-1, reads DARVTQTPRHKVTEMGQEVTMRCQPILGHNTVFWYRQTMMQGLELLAYFRNRAPLDDSGMPKDRFSAEMPDATLATLKIQPSEPRDSAVYFCASGLRLAPSEQFFGPGTRLTVL.

The rearrangement joins TRBV10-3 to TRBJ1-2; possible D gene TRBD1, 6 bases. Germline CDR1 ENHRY, CDR2 SYGVKD. The CDR3 is 14 amino acids. V lost 3 bases and J lost 3, with 11 bases in between. CDR3 loop: CAISDRGSYYGYTF. The CDR3 DNA sequence: TGTGCCATCAGTGATAGGGGGAGCTACTATGGCTACACCTTC.

This chain uses TRBV15 with TRBJ2-3; the match to TRBD2 covers 9 bases. This CDR3 comprises 18 residues. J gave up 0 bases and V 1 base, and 8 bases lay outside the gene matches. In germline, CDR1 is LNHNV, CDR2 YYDKDF (reference sequence). CDR3 protein: CATSRARASGASTDTQYF. Here the CDR3 DNA reads TGTGCCACCAGCAGAGCGAGAGCTAGCGGGGCTAGCACAGATACGCAGTATTTT.

The chain uses TRBV9 and TRBJ2-1; D is unresolved. The ends were cut back, 3 bases at V and 7 bases at J, with 11 bases in the middle. The CDR3 has 13 amino acids. Germline CDR1 SGDLS, CDR2 YYNGEE. CDR3 amino acids: CASSAKTTNEQFF. The CDR3 bases are TGTGCCAGCAGCGCAAAAACTACTAATGAGCAGTTCTTC.